The 17 T cell receptor beta chains listed next were all sequenced from one sample in a study of T-cell memory formation after mild COVID-19. TCRdb passed the 5' RACE reads through MiXCR, listing each CDR3 protein once. The data hold about 200,000 distinct CDR3 sequences, with around 16% observed a single time. The sequencing input was PBMCs or a T cell subset sorted from them (not recorded which). The source of these receptors is an adult woman who had mild COVID-19 (a few samples of this study predate the infection). Cell type and time point are not known.

This chain joins TRBV5-5 and TRBJ2-7; 11 bases fit TRBD2. Looked up from germline, CDR1 is SGHKS and CDR2 is YYEKEE (reference sequence). Germline trimming cut 0 bases from V and 2 bases from J; bases unmatched to any gene: 1. This CDR3 has 15 residues. CDR3 amino acids: CASSLVSGGAYEQYF. CDR3 sequence (DNA): TGTGCCAGCAGCTTGGTTAGCGGGGGGGCCTACGAGCAGTACTTC. The variable domain in full, with the rest retrieved from reference TRBV5-5 and TRBJ2-7, is DAGVTQSPTHLIKTRGQQVTLRCSPISGHKSVSWYQQVLGQGPQFIFQYYEKEERGRGNFPDRFSARQFPNYSSELNVNALLLGDSALYLCASSLVSGGAYEQYFGPGTRLTVT.

The V and J genes are TRBV6-5 and TRBJ1-1; 9 nucleotides agree with TRBD1. CDR1 and CDR2 (germline): MNHEY, SVGAGI. Trimming at V came to 6 bases and at J to 1 base, leaving 3 bases not matched to a gene. CDR3 length equals 14 residues. The CDR3 DNA is TGTGCCAGCAGCGGGGACAGGGCGAACACTGAAGCTTTCTTT. Protein sequence: CASSGDRANTEAFF.

This clonotype was detected a few times. The gene calls are TRBV29-1 and TRBJ1-5, with D tentatively TRBD1 (5 bases). Germline-derived CDR1 and CDR2 are SQVTM and ANQGSEA. The CDR3 totals 13 residues. The V and J ends lost 5 bases and 3 bases respectively, with 11 bases between them. CDR3 amino acids: CSVSWGDNQPQHF. The CDR3 nucleotides read TGCAGCGTTTCTTGGGGGGACAATCAGCCCCAGCATTTT.

This clonotype was seen a few times. The junction and the germline gene differ at one end; a read error may be behind it. This chain uses TRBV10-3 with TRBJ2-5; 9 bases agree with TRBD2. CDR3 size: 11 residues. Germline loops: CDR1 ENHRY, CDR2 SYGVKD. The CDR3 protein is CAISEGGLAFF. Written as DNA, the CDR3 is TGTGCCATCAGTGAGGGGGGACTAGCTTTCTTC.

This chain joins TRBV5-4 and TRBJ2-5, with 10 bases fitting TRBD1. The CDR3 totals 15 residues. The germline CDR1 and CDR2 sequences are SGHNT and YYREEE (reference sequence). Unmatched junction bases numbered 8, after V lost 4 bases and J lost 5 bases. CDR3 loop: CASSRTTGGGETQYF. The CDR3 DNA sequence: TGTGCCAGCAGCCGGACGACAGGGGGCGGGGAGACCCAGTACTTC.

This clonotype showed up just a few times. The chain employs TRBV12-3 or TRBV12-4 and TRBJ2-7; 9 bases are a match to TRBD1. The V gene end was trimmed by 6 bases and the J gene end by 6 bases; junction bases not matched to a gene: 6. CDR3 length equals 13 residues. The CDR3 nucleotides read TGTGCCAGCAGCACGGGACAGGGTTCCGAGCAGTACTTC. This translates into CASSTGQGSEQYF.

V gene TRBV29-1 combines with J gene TRBJ2-1, with unresolved D. Germline V lookup: CDR1 SQVTM, CDR2 ANQGSEA. The ends were cut back, 5 bases at V and 6 bases at J, with 17 bases in the middle. The CDR3 is 14 amino acids. CDR3 residues: CSVWYAQLANEQFF. The CDR3 nucleotides read TGCAGCGTTTGGTACGCCCAGCTCGCCAATGAGCAGTTCTTC.

The chain has TRBV6-2 or TRBV6-3 and TRBJ2-5; the D gene is possibly TRBD1 (5 bases). Germline values: CDR1 MNHEY, CDR2 SVGEGT. The CDR3 sequence is 12 residues long. The V gene lost 6 bases and the J gene lost 2 bases, with 7 bases spanning the gap. The CDR3 region is CASRGAQETQYF. The CDR3 region has the DNA TGTGCCAGCAGAGGGGCTCAAGAGACCCAGTACTTC.

This chain links TRBV6-5 with TRBJ2-3; 8 bases are shared with TRBD2. The CDR3 totals 16 residues. Germline CDR1 and CDR2: MNHEY and SVGAGI. Losses at the gene ends were 4 bases for V and 4 bases for J; bases not matched to a gene: 10. CDR3 sequence (DNA): TGTGCCAGCAGTTCCCGGGGGGGCAAGAACGCAGATACGCAGTATTTT. As protein: CASSSRGGKNADTQYF.

This chain links TRBV29-1 with TRBJ2-1, with TRBD1 matching 7 bases. After removal of 5 bases from V and 7 bases from J, the junction contained 14 bases not matched to a gene. Germline assignment: CDR1 SQVTM and CDR2 ANQGSEA. This CDR3 is 15 amino acids long. Here the CDR3 reads CSVSFDPYRGNEQFF. The CDR3 nucleotides read TGCAGCGTTTCCTTCGACCCTTACAGGGGAAATGAGCAGTTCTTC.

The sample holds a few counts of this clonotype. J is TRBJ2-3 and V is TRBV4-1; D not resolved. The germline V gene encodes CDR1 MGHRA and CDR2 YSYEKL. CDR3 length: 13 amino acids. The germline V and J ends were trimmed by 2 bases and 2 bases, with 5 bases remaining between them. Here the CDR3 reads CASSQPSTDTQYF. CDR3 nucleotides: TGCGCCAGCAGCCAACCCTCCACAGATACGCAGTATTTT.

This clonotype was counted between two and nine times. This rearrangement joins TRBV12-3 or TRBV12-4 to TRBJ1-1; D unclear. This CDR3 comprises 15 residues. V gave up 4 bases and J gave up 1 base, with 13 bases separating them. CDR3 coding DNA: TGTGCCAGCAGTTCGGCCTGGACGGGGAACACTGAAGCTTTCTTT. Its protein is CASSSAWTGNTEAFF.

This clonotype was picked up a small number of times. The rearrangement links TRBV7-2 to TRBJ2-7; tentatively, D is TRBD1 (5 bases). Germline values: CDR1 SGHTA, CDR2 FQGNSA. There are 15 residues in the CDR3. V was pared by 5 bases and J by 3 bases, with 17 bases between. In nucleotides, the CDR3 is TGTGCCAGCAGCCCACACAAAGGGGTTGGCTACGAGCAGTACTTC. Translating gives CASSPHKGVGYEQYF.

This clonotype occurred a few times. This chain connects TRBV4-1 to TRBJ2-5; D remains unclear. This CDR3 comprises 9 residues. The V gene's germline CDR1 is MGHRA and CDR2 YSYEKL. V gave up 0 bases and J gave up 13 bases, with 3 bases separating them. The CDR3 DNA sequence: TGCGCCAGCAGCCAAGATGCGTACTTC. It codes for CASSQDAYF.

This chain links TRBV20-1 with TRBJ2-7, with D unresolved. The CDR3 is made up of 13 amino acids. CDR1 is DFQATT, CDR2 SNEGSKA, per germline (reference sequence). V was cut by 1 base and J by 7 bases, with 14 bases left in between. The CDR3 coding sequence is TGCAGTGCTAGAGCCAGCTGGGGTGAGGAGCAGTACTTC. It codes for CSARASWGEEQYF.

This clonotype turned up a few times. This chain connects TRBV3-1 to TRBJ2-1, with 8 bases identical to TRBD2. The ends lost 4 bases at V and 10 bases at J; junction bases unmatched: 6. The CDR3 has 13 amino acids. Germline V gives CDR1 LGHDT, CDR2 YNNKEL (reference sequence). CDR3 amino acids: CASSLRGAREQFF. CDR3 in DNA: TGTGCCAGCAGCCTGCGGGGGGCGAGGGAGCAGTTCTTC.

This clonotype came up a few times. The V gene is TRBV30, the J gene TRBJ2-3; no clear D. Germline V CDR1 and CDR2: GTSNPN, SVGIG (reference sequence). This CDR3 is 13 amino acids long. Trimming stripped 4 bases from V and 2 bases from J, with 10 bases between. CDR3 loop: CAWMAPNTDTQYF. DNA for the CDR3: TGTGCCTGGATGGCCCCAAACACAGATACGCAGTATTTT. The variable domain in full, with the rest retrieved from reference TRBV30 and TRBJ2-3, is SQTIHQWPATLVQPVGSPLSLECTVEGTSNPNLYWYRQAAGRGLQLLFYSVGIGQISSEVPQNLSASRPQDRQFILSSKKLLLSDSGFYLCAWMAPNTDTQYFGPGTRLTVL.